This TCR beta chain originates from a study of response to subunit inactivated influenza vaccine. The study, taken as a whole, reports: The authors suggested that few new T cells are recruited per seasonal influenza vaccination.

The CDR3 consists of 12 residues. Germline assignment: CDR1 MNHNY and CDR2 SVGAGI (reference sequence). The V segment lost 6 bases and the J segment 5 bases; nucleotides outside the gene matches: 2. TCRdb reprocessed the RT-PCR reads via MiXCR and lists one record per CDR3 protein. Among 530,000 or so distinct CDR3 sequences listed, roughly 25% were seen once. To note about this clonotype: Its antigen is still unknown.

This receptor was taken from a man aged 50 to 60 who received an inactivated influenza vaccine. This chain uses TRBV6-6 with TRBJ2-7, with 9 bases that match TRBD2. Sequencing used CD4+ T cells sorted from PBMCs, obtained 4 to 6 days after vaccination. CDR3 DNA: TGTGCCAGCAGCCAGCGGGGGGACGAGCAGTACTTC. This sequence encodes CASSQRGDEQYF.